This T cell receptor beta chain was identified during a study of shared clonotypes between healthy human individuals. Libraries were prepared by immunoSEQ multiplex PCR; TCRdb keeps only in-frame clonotypes and omits some of them. The sample carries around 2,000,000 clones, about 95% recorded once. Positive CCR7 selection of CD45RO-negative cells yielded the naive CD8 cells, and terminally differentiated effector memory CD45RA+ cells were excluded. The donors were adults (healthy and HIV-negative) with no recent acute infections or vaccinations. This CDR3 region has 14 residues. Germline values: CDR1 LGHNA, CDR2 YSLEER. V gave up 4 bases and J gave up 2 bases; unmatched junction bases: 4.

This chain uses TRBV4-3 with TRBJ2-5; TRBD1 agrees at 7 bases. The receptor was derived from a young man in good health. The source material was naive CD8+ T cells sorted from blood. As DNA, the CDR3 is TGCGCCAGCAGCCCGAGGACAGGACAAGAGACCCAGTACTTC. Protein: CASSPRTGQETQYF.